The 23 T cell receptor beta chains below all came from one sample that was sequenced in a study of glioma-infiltrating T cells after dendritic cell vaccination. The method was immunoSEQ multiplex PCR; TCRdb's version includes in-frame clones alone and lacks a portion of them. The data show 90,000 to 100,000 clones, 79% seen once. The sample in question was blood, obtained before dendritic cell vaccination. These receptors were obtained from a human donor with glioblastoma.

The chain carries TRBV2 and TRBJ1-6; D is ambiguous. Deletions cut 4 bases from V and 5 bases from J, with 9 bases between. Germline V gives CDR1 SNHLY, CDR2 FYNNEI. The CDR3 length is 14 residues. CDR3: CASSAGIHNSPLHF. In nucleotides, the CDR3 is TGTGCCAGCAGTGCGGGAATCCATAATTCACCCCTCCACTTT. Drawing the rest from reference TRBV2 and TRBJ1-6, the complete variable domain is EPEVTQTPSHQVTQMGQEVILRCVPISNHLYFYWYRQILGQKVEFLVSFYNNEISEKSEIFDDQFSVERPDGSNFTLKIRSTKLEDSAMYFCASSAGIHNSPLHFGNGTRLTVT.

The gene calls are TRBV5-1 and TRBJ2-5; 13 bases are a match to TRBD2. The germline gives CDR1 SGHRS, CDR2 YFSETQ. V shed 0 bases and J 4 bases; nucleotides not matched to a gene: 6. The CDR3 runs to 17 residues. CDR3 protein: CASSLGTSGSEGETQYF. The DNA for the CDR3 is TGCGCCAGCAGCTTGGGGACTAGCGGGAGTGAAGGAGAGACCCAGTACTTC.

The rearrangement links TRBV5-1 to TRBJ2-2, with unresolved D. This CDR3 is built from 15 residues. Germline CDR1 SGHRS, CDR2 YFSETQ. Trimming cost V 0 bases and J 6 bases, with 12 bases left between them. The CDR3 coding sequence is TGCGCCAGCAGCTTGGCCAGATCTGCCCCCGGGGAGCTGTTTTTT. It codes for CASSLARSAPGELFF.

The gene calls are TRBV5-1 and TRBJ1-1; 8 bases fit TRBD1. The CDR3 runs to 15 residues. Germline assignment: CDR1 SGHRS and CDR2 YFSETQ. Trimming took 4 bases from V and 0 from J; bases not matched to a gene: 5. Written as DNA, the CDR3 is TGCGCCAGCAGCGGAGACAGGGGCATGAACACTGAAGCTTTCTTT. Protein product: CASSGDRGMNTEAFF.

The chain joins TRBV10-3 to TRBJ1-1; TRBD1 is a possible D gene (5 bases). This CDR3 contains 14 residues. Trimming stripped 9 bases from V and 0 bases from J, with 14 bases between. The germline V gene encodes CDR1 ENHRY and CDR2 SYGVKD. CDR3 nucleotide sequence: TGTGCCATACGAACAGGACAAATGAACACTGAAGCTTTCTTT. Translation: CAIRTGQMNTEAFF.

This clone was counted only a few times. The V and J genes are TRBV5-8 and TRBJ2-1; 10 bases match TRBD1. V trimming: 2 bases; J trimming: 5 bases; junction bases outside the gene matches: 13. Germline assignment: CDR1 SGHTS and CDR2 YDEGEE. The CDR3 is 18 residues long. CDR3 in amino acids: CASSLYRPGTGAHNEQFF. The CDR3 nucleotides are TGTGCCAGCAGCTTATACAGGCCCGGGACAGGGGCACACAATGAGCAGTTCTTC. Looking up the rest from reference TRBV5-8 and TRBJ2-1 gives the full variable domain: EAGVTQSPTHLIKTRGQQATLRCSPISGHTSVYWYQQALGLGLQFLLWYDEGEERNRGNFPPRFSGRQFPNYSSELNVNALELEDSALYLCASSLYRPGTGAHNEQFFGPGTRLTVL.

This rearrangement joins TRBV19 to TRBJ2-6; 9 bases map to TRBD1. Trimming cost V 6 bases and J 1 base; bases outside gene matches: 1. CDR1 is LNHDA and CDR2 is SQIVND in the germline V gene (reference sequence). CDR3 length: 15 amino acids. Here the CDR3 DNA reads TGTGCCAGTAGCGGGACAGGGTCTGGGGCCAACGTCCTGACTTTC. Translating gives CASSGTGSGANVLTF.

This clone appeared once. The V gene is TRBV5-6, the J gene TRBJ1-4, with 9 positions matching TRBD1. Germline CDR1 is SGHDT and CDR2 is YYEEEE. This CDR3 is built from 15 residues. The ends lost 4 bases at V and 10 bases at J; junction bases unmatched: 11. The CDR3 bases are TGTGCCAGCAGCACGGCCGGGACAGGGTTTGCAAAACTGTTTTTT. Encoded protein: CASSTAGTGFAKLFF.

The rearrangement uses TRBV18 and TRBJ1-3; D gene unclear. Germline V lookup: CDR1 KGHSH, CDR2 LQKENI. The CDR3 has 16 residues. Trimming left V 6 bases short and J 1 base short, with 16 bases between. CDR3 region: CASSTHPPGSGNTIYF. DNA of the CDR3: TGTGCCAGCTCGACTCACCCCCCTGGGTCTGGAAACACCATATATTTT.

The gene calls are TRBV9 and TRBJ2-3; 9 nucleotides align to TRBD2. The CDR3 covers 15 residues. The J segment lost 2 bases and the V segment lost 1 base, leaving 2 bases of the junction unmatched. Germline lookup yields CDR1 SGDLS and CDR2 YYNGEE. CDR3 sequence (DNA): TGTGCCAGCAGCGTAAGCGGGGGGACCACAGATACGCAGTATTTT. This translates into CASSVSGGTTDTQYF.

V gene TRBV29-1 combines with J gene TRBJ1-1; D may be TRBD1 (6 bases). This CDR3 is built from 13 residues. Trimming took off 6 bases at V and 1 base at J, with 12 bases between the two ends. Germline V CDR1 and CDR2: SQVTM, ANQGSEA. Here the CDR3 reads CSVRRDKNTEAFF. The CDR3, as DNA: TGCAGCGTCCGAAGGGACAAGAACACTGAAGCTTTCTTT.

In DNA form, the CDR3 reads TGTGCCAGCAGCTCGACTAGCCGAGCCTACGAGCAGTACTTC. Translation gives CASSSTSRAYEQYF. V and J are TRBV9 and TRBJ2-7, with TRBD2 matching 7 bases. With V trimmed by 4 bases and J by 2 bases, 6 bases remained unmatched. Germline V lookup: CDR1 SGDLS, CDR2 YYNGEE. The CDR3 runs 14 residues.

Comment on this clone: The junction and the germline gene differ at one end; a read error may be behind it. The rearrangement joins TRBV30 to TRBJ1-5, with D uncertain. The CDR3 is 12 residues long. The germline V gene encodes CDR1 GTSNPN and CDR2 SVGIG (reference sequence). DNA for the CDR3: TGTACCTGGAGAGACATGAGCCAGCCCCAGCATTTT. This gives the protein CTWRDMSQPQHF.

J is TRBJ2-3 and V is TRBV2, with a possible D match to TRBD1 (6 bases). The CDR3 consists of 13 residues. The V gene lost 8 bases and the J gene lost 4 bases, with 13 bases spanning the gap. Per germline, CDR1 SNHLY and CDR2 FYNNEI. The CDR3, as DNA: TGTGCCAGCGCAAGGGGGTGGGCAGATACGCAGTATTTT. It codes for CASARGWADTQYF.

This chain joins TRBV7-6 and TRBJ2-3, with D possibly being TRBD1 (5 bases). This CDR3 is 16 amino acids long. V was pared by 3 bases and J by 4 bases, with 17 bases between. Looked up from germline, CDR1 is SGHVS and CDR2 is FNYEAQ. The CDR3 DNA sequence: TGTGCCAGCAGCTTCTTCTCAGGGTTTGGGTCAGATACGCAGTATTTT. It codes for CASSFFSGFGSDTQYF.

This chain uses TRBV7-3 with TRBJ2-5, with 7 bases that match TRBD1. Germline values: CDR1 SGHTA, CDR2 FQGTGA. Trimming took 2 bases from V and 5 from J; bases not matched to a gene: 2. This CDR3 comprises 13 residues. In DNA, the CDR3 is TGTGCCAGCAGCTTATCAGGGGGTGAGACCCAGTACTTC. It is translated as CASSLSGGETQYF.

This rearrangement joins TRBV18 to TRBJ2-6; 7 bases map to TRBD1. Germline assignment: CDR1 KGHSH and CDR2 LQKENI. Trimming at V came to 6 bases and at J to 0 bases, leaving 8 bases not matched to a gene. The CDR3 length is 17 residues. The CDR3 protein is CASSGDSSNSGANVLTF. In DNA, the CDR3 is TGTGCCAGCTCCGGGGACAGCAGCAACTCTGGGGCCAACGTCCTGACTTTC.

The rearrangement links TRBV5-4 to TRBJ2-7; D possibly corresponds to TRBD1 (5 bases). The CDR3 runs to 15 residues. Germline loops: CDR1 SGHNT, CDR2 YYREEE (reference sequence). With 4 bases removed from V and 3 bases from J, the gap between germline ends came to 17 bases. In DNA form, the CDR3 reads TGTGCCAGCAGCCTAGGGGTGGGGTCGTTCTACGAGCAGTACTTC. Translated, it gives CASSLGVGSFYEQYF.

V gene TRBV28 combines with J gene TRBJ1-2; a weak D match, TRBD1 (6 bases). V was trimmed by 3 bases and J by 4 bases, leaving 15 bases between them. The CDR3 consists of 15 residues. From germline, CDR1 is MDHEN and CDR2 SYDVKM. DNA of the CDR3: TGTGCCAGCAGTTTGATACAGGGATGGAGCTATGGCTACACCTTC. Amino acids: CASSLIQGWSYGYTF.

The chain combines TRBV9 with TRBJ2-1, with 12 bases identical to TRBD2. V dropped 0 bases and J dropped 3; count of bases not matched to a gene: 1. The CDR3 runs 16 residues. Germline V lookup: CDR1 SGDLS, CDR2 YYNGEE. CDR3 DNA sequence: TGTGCCAGCAGCGTAGGGACTAGCGGGATCTACAATGAGCAGTTCTTC. Translation gives CASSVGTSGIYNEQFF.

The V gene is TRBV28, the J gene TRBJ1-5; TRBD1 agrees at 12 bases. V was clipped by 6 bases and J by 6 bases; unmatched bases: 12. There are 17 residues in the CDR3. The V gene's germline CDR1 is MDHEN and CDR2 SYDVKM. For the CDR3, the DNA is TGTGCCAGCAGGGGGGCACCGGGACAGGGGGCGTCTCAGCCCCAGCATTTT. Translated: CASRGAPGQGASQPQHF.

This clone is medium-sized within its sample. V and J are TRBV6-1 and TRBJ2-3; 10 bases align to TRBD1. Germline-derived CDR1 and CDR2 are MNHNS and SASEGT. Losses at the gene ends were 0 bases for V and 4 bases for J; bases not matched to a gene: 4. The CDR3 loop spans 16 amino acids. This CDR3 is CASSEAAGQGSDTQYF. DNA of the CDR3: TGTGCCAGCAGTGAAGCCGCGGGACAGGGGTCAGATACGCAGTATTTT.

Worth noting for this clone: Germline is not matched at one junction end, which may reflect a read error. The V gene is TRBV20-1, the J gene TRBJ2-7, with TRBD1 matching over 7 bases. The CDR3 contains 11 residues. Germline V gene lookup returns CDR1 DFQATT and CDR2 SNEGSKA (reference sequence). CDR3 DNA sequence: TGCAGTGGTAGACAGGGTAGTGGTATGTACTTC. Translation: CSGRQGSGMYF.